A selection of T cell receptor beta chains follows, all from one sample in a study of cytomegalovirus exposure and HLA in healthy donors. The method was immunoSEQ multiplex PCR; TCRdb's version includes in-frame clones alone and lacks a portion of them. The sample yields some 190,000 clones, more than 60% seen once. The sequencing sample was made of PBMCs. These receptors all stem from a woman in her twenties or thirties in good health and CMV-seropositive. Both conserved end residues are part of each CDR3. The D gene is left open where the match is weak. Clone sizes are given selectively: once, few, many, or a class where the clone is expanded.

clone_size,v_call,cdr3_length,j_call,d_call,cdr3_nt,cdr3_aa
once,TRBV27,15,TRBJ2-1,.,TGTGCCAGCAGTTTTACCGGGACTTCATACAATGAGCAGTTCTTC,CASSFTGTSYNEQFF
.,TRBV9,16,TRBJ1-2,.,TGTGCCAGCAGCGTAGGAATCTTGAGCTCTCATCGTGGCTACACCTTC,CASSVGILSSHRGYTF
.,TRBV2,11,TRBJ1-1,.,TGTGCCAGCAGTCCCTTAATTGAAGCTTTCTTT,CASSPLIEAFF
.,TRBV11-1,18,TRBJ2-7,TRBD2,TGTGCCAGCAGCTTAATTTTAGCGGGCTCTTCTTTTTCCTACGAGCAGTACTTC,CASSLILAGSSFSYEQYF
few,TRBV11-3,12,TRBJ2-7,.,TGTGCCAGCAGTATAGGGGGGGCCGAGCAGTACTTC,CASSIGGAEQYF
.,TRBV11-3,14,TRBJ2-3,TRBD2,TGTGCCAGCAGCCGAGCGGGAGTGGAAGATACGCAGTATTTT,CASSRAGVEDTQYF
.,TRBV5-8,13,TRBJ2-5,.,TGTGCCGGCAGCTTCAAGCCTGGAGAGACCCAGTACTTC,CAGSFKPGETQYF
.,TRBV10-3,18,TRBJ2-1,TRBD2,TGTGCCATCAGTGCCGGGAGGACTAGCGGAAGCTCCTACAATGAGCAGTTCTTC,CAISAGRTSGSSYNEQFF
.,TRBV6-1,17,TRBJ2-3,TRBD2,TGTGCCAGCAGTGAACCGGGACTAGCGTCGGGCACAGATACGCAGTATTTT,CASSEPGLASGTDTQYF
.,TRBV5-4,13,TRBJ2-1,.,TGTGCCAGCAGCTTCAGGGGATGGAATGAGCAGTTCTTC,CASSFRGWNEQFF
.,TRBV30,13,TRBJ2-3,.,TGTGCCTGGAGTACGGTCGGTACCGATACGCAGTATTTT,CAWSTVGTDTQYF
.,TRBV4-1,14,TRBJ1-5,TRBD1,TGCGCCAGCAGCCAAGCTCAGGGGGATCAGCCCCAGCATTTT,CASSQAQGDQPQHF
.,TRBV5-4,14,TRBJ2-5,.,TGTGCCAGCAGCTCGGACACCAATCAAGAGACCCAGTACTTC,CASSSDTNQETQYF
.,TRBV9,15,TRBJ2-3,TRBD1,TGTGCCAGCAGCGCCCGGGACAGTTATGGGGATACGCAGTATTTT,CASSARDSYGDTQYF
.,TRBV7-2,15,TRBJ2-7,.,TGTGCCAGCAGCTTAGCGTGGGACTCCTCCTACGAGCAGTACTTC,CASSLAWDSSYEQYF
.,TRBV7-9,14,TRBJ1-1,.,TGTGCCAGCAGCTTCTTTGGAGCGAGAACTGAAGCTTTCTTT,CASSFFGARTEAFF
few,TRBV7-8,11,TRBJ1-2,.,TGTGCCAGCAGCTCGGTATCTGGCTACACCTTC,CASSSVSGYTF
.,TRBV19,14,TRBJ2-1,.,TGTGCCAGTAGTTCCGCGGGACTGCACAATGAGCAGTTCTTC,CASSSAGLHNEQFF